This T cell receptor (beta chain) was retrieved from a study of cytomegalovirus exposure and HLA in healthy donors. The study's findings and limits: A later analysis linked around 17,000 TCR beta sequences to HLA alleles at 0.05 false discovery rate. Highly shared sequence variants in one cluster were likely a sequencing artifact.

The CDR3 sequence is 13 residues long. Germline V gene data show CDR1 as LGHNA and CDR2 as YNFKEQ. V lost 3 bases and J lost 2, with 5 bases in between. Worth noting for this clone: Its antigen is undetermined.

60 Vbeta and 13 Jbeta primers were used in PCR. Some clones are missing from TCRdb's copy, which holds only in-frame ones; the method was immunoSEQ multiplex PCR. This listing includes 40,000 to 60,000 clones. This TCR was sampled from a female donor in good health and CMV-seronegative. Sequences were obtained from PBMCs. The chain has TRBV4-2 and TRBJ1-3, with D perhaps TRBD1 (5 bases). The CDR3 is CASSQGPGNTIYF. The CDR3 DNA follows: TGTGCCAGCAGCCAGGGGCCTGGAAACACCATATATTTT.